Listed here are 8 T cell receptor beta chains from one sample, sequenced in a study of cytomegalovirus exposure and HLA in healthy donors. Profiling relied on immunoSEQ multiplex PCR, and the TCRdb table lists in-frame clones only, not all of them. This table holds some 140,000 clones, roughly nine tenths found once. The specimen was PBMCs. The source is a woman aged 18-35 years in good health and CMV-seropositive.

The DNA of the CDR3 is TGTGCCAGCTCACCGAGGGGACAGGGCCCCTACGAGCAGTACTTC. It translates to CASSPRGQGPYEQYF. V usage is TRBV18 and J usage is TRBJ2-7; 9 nucleotides match TRBD1. J gave up 2 bases and V 3 bases, and 5 bases lay outside the gene matches. The CDR3 sequence is 15 residues long. Per the germline V gene, CDR1 is KGHSH and CDR2 is LQKENI.

The chain combines TRBV19 with TRBJ1-5; 11 nucleotides align to TRBD1. This CDR3 has 16 amino acids. The ends lost 6 bases at V and 3 bases at J; junction bases unmatched: 7. CDR1 is LNHDA, CDR2 SQIVND, per germline (reference sequence). The CDR3 sequence: CASSIRDRGYNQPQHF. CDR3 bases: TGTGCCAGTAGCATCCGGGACAGGGGGTACAATCAGCCCCAGCATTTT.

V is TRBV20-1 and J is TRBJ2-7; D call uncertain. This CDR3 is built from 10 residues. Looked up from germline, CDR1 is DFQATT and CDR2 is SNEGSKA (reference sequence). The chain's CDR3 is CSSPTYEQYF. The CDR3 DNA sequence: TGCTCGTCTCCTACCTACGAGCAGTACTTC.

The V call is TRBV30, the J call TRBJ2-5; the match to TRBD2 covers 7 bases. With V trimmed by 3 bases and J by 7 bases, 11 bases remained unmatched. This CDR3 comprises 14 residues. Looked up from germline, CDR1 is GTSNPN and CDR2 is SVGIG (reference sequence). This CDR3 is CAWSKTASGGTQYF. CDR3 nucleotides: TGTGCCTGGAGCAAGACAGCATCGGGGGGGACCCAGTACTTC.

The chain is built from TRBV7-7 and TRBJ2-3, with 15 positions matching TRBD2. Unmatched junction bases numbered 4, after V lost 2 bases and J lost 4 bases. The CDR3 runs 17 residues. From germline, CDR1 is SSHAT and CDR2 FNYEAQ (reference sequence). DNA of the CDR3: TGTGCCAGCAGCTTATCTGGGACTAGCGGGGGGTCAGATACGCAGTATTTT. It is translated as CASSLSGTSGGSDTQYF.

This clone was observed a few times. The rearrangement joins TRBV5-1 to TRBJ2-7; 11 bases are a match to TRBD1. Germline CDR1 is SGHRS and CDR2 is YFSETQ. The ends lost 4 bases at V and 4 bases at J; junction bases unmatched: 1. CDR3 length equals 13 residues. The CDR3 DNA follows: TGCGCCAGCAGCCGGGACAGGGGGTACGAGCAGTACTTC. It is translated as CASSRDRGYEQYF.

The J gene is TRBJ2-1, the V gene TRBV9; unclear D gene. Trimming took 3 bases from V and 0 from J, leaving 10 bases between them. Germline lookup yields CDR1 SGDLS and CDR2 YYNGEE. The CDR3 extends over 15 amino acids. CDR3 bases: TGTGCCAGCAGCGCCCAATCCTACTCCTACAATGAGCAGTTCTTC. Protein: CASSAQSYSYNEQFF.

This chain connects TRBV6-5 to TRBJ2-5; D remains ambiguous. V lost 6 bases and J lost 4, with 6 bases in between. The CDR3 sequence is 11 residues long. CDR1 and CDR2 (germline): MNHEY, SVGAGI. The CDR3 sequence is CASRTRETQYF. CDR3 nucleotide sequence: TGTGCCAGCAGGACTCGAGAGACCCAGTACTTC.